A single sample is the source of the 6 T cell receptor beta chains below, sequenced in a study of graft-versus-host responses after intestinal transplantation. The graft tissue was processed, and this released both intraepithelial and lamina propria lymphocytes. Assay: immunoSEQ multiplex PCR; the TCRdb copy retains only in-frame clones and omits some. The sample has 40,000 or so clones, about nine tenths seen once. This sample comprised ileum tissue, obtained 200 to 210 days after intestinal transplant. These receptors were collected from a human patient who received an intestinal transplant, so some T cells may come from the graft donor.

The chain couples TRBV5-3 to TRBJ1-2; D possibly corresponds to TRBD1 (5 bases). TRBV5-3 is designated an ORF whose function remains uncertain. The CDR3 covers 13 residues. Trimming took 4 bases from V and 6 from J, leaving 13 bases between them. CDR3 protein: CARSPRTRDGYTF. The CDR3 DNA is TGTGCCAGAAGCCCACGGACACGTGATGGCTACACCTTC.

A few counts support this clone. The chain has TRBV7-2 and TRBJ2-7, with 7 bases matching TRBD2. CDR3 length: 16 amino acids. V trimming: 1 base; J trimming: 2 bases; junction bases outside the gene matches: 8. The germline gives CDR1 SGHTA, CDR2 FQGNSA. The CDR3 nucleotides are TGTGCCAGCAGCTTAGTCCTGGCGGGAGCTACCTACGAGCAGTACTTC. Residues: CASSLVLAGATYEQYF. The complete variable domain, with remaining parts taken from reference TRBV7-2 and TRBJ2-7, reads GAGVSQSPSNKVTEKGKDVELRCDPISGHTALYWYRQSLGQGLEFLIYFQGNSAPDKSGLPSDRFSAERTGGSVSTLTIQRTQQEDSAVYLCASSLVLAGATYEQYFGPGTRLTVT.

V and J are TRBV6-1 and TRBJ2-1, with D maybe TRBD1 (6 bases). This CDR3 region has 13 residues. V lost 5 bases and J lost 13, with 18 bases in between. Germline V CDR1 and CDR2: MNHNS, SASEGT. CDR3 region: CASSNRVSLTQFF. CDR3 sequence (DNA): TGTGCCAGCAGTAACAGGGTCAGCCTCACCCAGTTCTTC.

This chain connects TRBV6-1 to TRBJ1-5; possible D gene TRBD1, 5 bases. This CDR3 region has 14 residues. Germline assignment: CDR1 MNHNS and CDR2 SASEGT. V gave up 7 bases and J gave up 4 bases, with 14 bases separating them. The CDR3 DNA reads as TGTGCCAGCATCCCAGGGTCTTCTAATCAGCCCCAGCATTTT. Protein: CASIPGSSNQPQHF.

The genes are TRBV9 and TRBJ2-2, with 8 bases that match TRBD1. Germline values: CDR1 SGDLS, CDR2 YYNGEE. V lost 0 bases and J lost 5; bases outside the gene matches: 3. The CDR3 runs to 15 residues. CDR3 DNA sequence: TGTGCCAGCAGCGTAGGAAGGACAGGGACCGGGGAGCTGTTTTTT. Its translation is CASSVGRTGTGELFF. Drawing the rest from reference TRBV9 and TRBJ2-2, the complete variable domain is DSGVTQTPKHLITATGQRVTLRCSPRSGDLSVYWYQQSLDQGLQFLIQYYNGEERAKGNILERFSAQQFPDLHSELNLSSLELGDSALYFCASSVGRTGTGELFFGEGSRLTVL.

The chain has TRBV5-5 and TRBJ2-2; tentatively, D is TRBD2 (5 bases). Trimming stripped 4 bases from V and 2 bases from J, with 24 bases between. This CDR3 is 19 amino acids long. Germline CDR1 is SGHKS and CDR2 is YYEKEE (reference sequence). This CDR3 reads CASSPPLGEEDLNTGELFF. In nucleotides, the CDR3 is TGTGCCAGCAGCCCCCCCTTGGGAGAGGAGGACCTTAACACCGGGGAGCTGTTTTTT.